This TCR beta chain is drawn from a study of cytomegalovirus exposure and HLA in healthy donors. Study-wide results and caveats: The later analysis indicated that the majority of CMV-associated TCR beta chains appeared HLA-restricted. V- and J-gene trimming of TCR beta was linked (in a later analysis) to a missense DCLRE1C variant. An analysis done earlier found most TCR beta V segments productive about 87% or about 30% of the time.

It was with 60 Vbeta and 13 Jbeta primers that the PCR ran. Per the original methods: Counted up in a later analysis, unique TCR beta chains came to around 80 million, with roughly 11 million shared. Sequenced by immunoSEQ multiplex PCR; TCRdb stores in-frame clones only, minus some. V, J and clone size were drawn from that table, and D and trimming were deduced from the DNA. The profile shows about 120,000 clones, over 6.5% of them singletons. This clone was recorded a few times. The antigen is not known. V lost 2 bases, J lost 2 bases, and 9 bases lay in between. The CDR3 has 14 amino acids. Germline values: CDR1 KGHSY, CDR2 FQNENV.

V usage is TRBV16 and J usage is TRBJ1-2; D perhaps matches TRBD1 (6 bases). Sequenced sample: PBMCs. The TCR comes from a woman aged 40 to 50 in good health and CMV-seropositive. CDR3 nucleotide sequence: TGTGCCAGCAGCCAAATGACAGGCAACTATGGCTACACCTTC. Its translation: CASSQMTGNYGYTF.